This is a list of T cell receptor beta chains from one sample in a study of long-term antiretroviral therapy in people with HIV. The data were produced by immunoSEQ multiplex PCR, yet TCRdb's version contains in-frame clones alone and is incomplete. The table has 40,000 to 50,000 clones, around 93% seen once. The specimen was unsorted PBMCs, collected around 9 years after starting antiretroviral therapy. Receptors originate from a man under 40 with HIV. Each CDR3 is given without its conserved first and last residue. The D gene is left open where the match is weak.

j_gene	d_gene	v_gene	CDR3aa
TRBJ1-2	TRBD1	TRBV5-6	ASFPQGNYGYT
TRBJ1-2	.	TRBV7-9	ATLSVSNYGYT
TRBJ1-5	.	TRBV19	ASSPIFSGGNQPQH
TRBJ2-5	.	TRBV18	ASSFYREETQY
TRBJ2-1	TRBD1	TRBV15	ATSRIRDSNLNEQF
TRBJ1-1	.	TRBV7-8	ASSLGEGGEAF
TRBJ2-5	TRBD2	TRBV2	ASKPRPSGAGETQY
TRBJ2-3	TRBD2	TRBV9	ASSAVSGVPDTQY
TRBJ2-4	.	TRBV10-3	AISESIDKNIQY
TRBJ2-7	.	TRBV14	ASSSQYEQY
TRBJ2-3	.	TRBV5-4	ASSLAGEWDPTDTQY
TRBJ1-1	.	TRBV11-1	ASSQTVNTEAF
TRBJ1-4	.	TRBV28	ASSWTANEKLF
TRBJ1-5	.	TRBV19	ASRGAKNQPQH
TRBJ1-2	.	TRBV5-1	ASSLDMRPLEEGYT
TRBJ2-6	.	TRBV9	ASSVAPGLSSGANVLT
TRBJ1-4	.	TRBV6-5	ASSYSGGMTEKLF
TRBJ1-4	TRBD1	TRBV5-8	ASSLGDSNEKLF
TRBJ2-7	TRBD2	TRBV7-3	ASKSWGGAYEQY
TRBJ2-7	TRBD1	TRBV5-4	ASSSTQGAEQY
TRBJ1-1	.	TRBV7-3	ASSLEGRTEAF
TRBJ1-2	.	TRBV5-1	ASSLGQGPYGYT